This T cell receptor (beta chain) was sequenced for a study of T-cell reconstitution after alpha-beta-depleted transplantation in children. Preparation of the TCRbeta library used unique molecular identifiers. TCRdb itself ran the PCR reads through MiXCR, one entry per CDR3 protein. Of 230,000 or so distinct CDR3 sequences detected, more than 7.5% appear once; the ten largest clones hold 5% to 5.5%. The CDR3 is 18 residues long. The junction had 10 bases not matched to a gene; V was cut back by 0 bases and J by 5 bases. The V gene's germline CDR1 is SGHTA and CDR2 FQGNSA. The specimen comprised PBMCs from the stem cell graft donor, sampled from the stem cell graft. This TCR was sampled from a human donor who donated a stem cell graft to a child with SCID. The chain couples TRBV7-2 to TRBJ2-2; 9 nucleotides match TRBD2. The CDR3 DNA reads as TGTGCCAGCAGCTTAGCTACCCCGGGACTAGCTCTAACCGGGGAGCTGTTTTTT. Protein sequence: CASSLATPGLALTGELFF.